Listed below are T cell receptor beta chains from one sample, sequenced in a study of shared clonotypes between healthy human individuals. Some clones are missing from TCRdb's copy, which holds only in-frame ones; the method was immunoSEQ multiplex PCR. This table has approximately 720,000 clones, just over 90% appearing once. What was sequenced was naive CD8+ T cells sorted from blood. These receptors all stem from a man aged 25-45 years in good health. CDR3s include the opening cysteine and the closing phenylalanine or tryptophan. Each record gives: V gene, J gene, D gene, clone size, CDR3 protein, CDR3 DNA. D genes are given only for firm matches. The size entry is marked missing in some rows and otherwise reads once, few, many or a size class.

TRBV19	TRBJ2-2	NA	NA	CASRLKQKNTGELFF	TGTGCCAGTAGATTAAAGCAGAAGAACACCGGGGAGCTGTTTTTT
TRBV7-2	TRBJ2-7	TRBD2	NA	CASSPSGSGYEQYF	TGTGCCAGCAGCCCCAGCGGGAGCGGGTACGAGCAGTACTTC
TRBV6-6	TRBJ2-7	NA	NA	CASSRTDYEQYF	TGTGCCAGCAGTAGGACGGATTACGAGCAGTACTTC
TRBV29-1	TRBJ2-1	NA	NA	CSVVGPRASYNEQFF	TGCAGCGTTGTTGGTCCCAGGGCGTCCTACAATGAGCAGTTCTTC
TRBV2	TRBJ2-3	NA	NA	CASTRFSTDTQYF	TGTGCCAGCACCAGGTTTAGCACAGATACGCAGTATTTT
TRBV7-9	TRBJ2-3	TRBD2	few	CASSLSIGLAGVADTQYF	TGTGCCAGCAGCTTATCGATCGGGCTAGCGGGAGTTGCAGATACGCAGTATTTT
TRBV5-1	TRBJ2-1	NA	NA	CASSPKRVEIYNEQFF	TGCGCCAGCAGCCCAAAGCGGGTGGAAATCTACAATGAGCAGTTCTTC
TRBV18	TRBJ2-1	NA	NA	CASSLASEQFF	TGTGCCAGCTCCCTCGCTAGTGAGCAGTTCTTC
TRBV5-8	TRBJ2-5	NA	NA	CASSPDGETQYF	TGTGCCAGCAGCCCAGATGGGGAGACCCAGTACTTC
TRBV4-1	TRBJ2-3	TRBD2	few	CASREGWGLAADTQYF	TGCGCCAGCAGAGAGGGGTGGGGACTAGCTGCAGATACGCAGTATTTT
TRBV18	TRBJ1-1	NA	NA	CASSLSQPGPRPEAFF	TGTGCCAGCTCTCTCAGCCAACCGGGACCCCGTCCTGAAGCTTTCTTT
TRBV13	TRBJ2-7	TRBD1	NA	CASSLEGGGYEQYF	TGTGCCAGCAGCTTAGAAGGGGGCGGATACGAGCAGTACTTC
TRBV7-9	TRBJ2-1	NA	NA	CASSSPGTGYNEQFF	TGTGCCAGCAGCTCTCCCGGGACTGGTTACAATGAGCAGTTCTTC
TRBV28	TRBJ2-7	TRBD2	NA	CASSLSLTAGEVYYEQYF	TGTGCCAGCAGTTTATCCCTTACGGCGGGAGAGGTTTACTACGAGCAGTACTTC
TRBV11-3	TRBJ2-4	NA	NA	CASSPAGWSAKNIQYF	TGTGCCAGCAGCCCCGCTGGGTGGTCAGCCAAAAACATTCAGTACTTC
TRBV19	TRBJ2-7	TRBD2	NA	CASSMRLAGPLYEQYF	TGTGCCAGTAGCATGAGACTAGCGGGACCTCTCTACGAGCAGTACTTC
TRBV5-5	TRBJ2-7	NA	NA	CASSFLQGTYEQYF	TGTGCCAGCAGCTTCTTGCAAGGTACCTACGAGCAGTACTTC